The 11 T cell receptor beta chains in this list originate from one sample, sequenced in a study of shared clonotypes between healthy human individuals. The assay was immunoSEQ multiplex PCR, and TCRdb's table has in-frame clones only and misses some. This sample carries about 2,200,000 clones, roughly 91% of them seen once, and the ten largest clones take 1.5% to 2%. The naive CD8 fraction comprised CD45RO-negative cells positively selected for CCR7 and excluded terminally differentiated effector memory CD45RA+ cells. Sequencing was performed on naive CD8+ T cells from PBMCs. These TCRs come from a man between 18 and 35 years old in good health. Some clones in this sample may be carry-over from other donors' samples.

The chain links TRBV6-1 to TRBJ2-7, with 7 bases identical to TRBD1. This CDR3 is 15 amino acids long. V lost 6 bases to trimming and J lost 7 bases; unmatched junction nucleotides: 15. The V gene's germline CDR1 is MNHNS and CDR2 SASEGT. The CDR3 is CASSTRTGGVREQYF. The CDR3 DNA reads TGTGCCAGCAGCACCAGGACAGGTGGGGTTCGGGAGCAGTACTTC.

This chain links TRBV30 with TRBJ1-5; D is unclear. This CDR3 region has 11 residues. Trimming took 4 bases from V and 7 from J, leaving 8 bases between them. CDR1 and CDR2 (germline): GTSNPN, SVGIG (reference sequence). CDR3 sequence (DNA): TGTGCCTGGAAGGAGTGGCAGCCCCAGCATTTT. Its protein product is CAWKEWQPQHF.

This clone has only one observation. This chain joins TRBV11-2 and TRBJ1-2; 9 bases are shared with TRBD1. The CDR3 extends over 15 amino acids. Trimming removed 1 base from V and 10 bases from J; junction bases left unmatched: 10. Germline-derived CDR1 and CDR2 are SGHAT and FQNNGV. The CDR3 DNA sequence: TGTGCCAGCAGCTTAGTATCGGGGACAGGGATTGTCTACACCTTC. Residues: CASSLVSGTGIVYTF.

V gene TRBV5-6 combines with J gene TRBJ2-3, with D tentatively TRBD2 (6 bases). Trimming left V 0 bases short and J 3 bases short, with 8 bases between. This CDR3 is 14 amino acids long. Germline V gives CDR1 SGHDT, CDR2 YYEEEE. For the CDR3, the DNA is TGTGCCAGCAGCTTGGCGGGGGAGACAGATACGCAGTATTTT. Amino acids: CASSLAGETDTQYF.

Remarks on this clone: Within the sample, other DNA sequences also encode this same CDR3. The chain carries TRBV5-1 and TRBJ2-7; TRBD1 aligns across 8 bases. CDR1 is SGHRS, CDR2 YFSETQ, per germline. The ends lost 3 bases at V and 0 bases at J; junction bases unmatched: 5. CDR3 length: 15 residues. In DNA form, the CDR3 reads TGCGCCAGCAGCTCGTGGACAGGGAGCTCCTACGAGCAGTACTTC. This sequence encodes CASSSWTGSSYEQYF.

The chain couples TRBV5-4 to TRBJ1-2; TRBD1 is a possible D gene (5 bases). Between the trimmed V and J ends, which lost 0 bases and 4 bases, there was a span of 7 bases. CDR1 SGHNT and CDR2 YYREEE come from the germline V gene (reference sequence). The CDR3 loop spans 13 amino acids. CDR3 sequence: CASSLDRSYGYTF. In DNA form, the CDR3 reads TGTGCCAGCAGCTTGGACAGGTCCTATGGCTACACCTTC.

V usage is TRBV5-4 and J usage is TRBJ2-1, with TRBD2 as a possible D gene (6 bases). Germline V gene sequence: CDR1 SGHNT, CDR2 YYREEE (reference sequence). Deletions cut 4 bases from V and 2 bases from J, with 10 bases between. This CDR3 comprises 14 residues. DNA of the CDR3: TGTGCCAGCAGCGGCGGGACGGCCTACAATGAGCAGTTCTTC. It codes for CASSGGTAYNEQFF.

The chain has TRBV10-3 and TRBJ1-2; 7 nucleotides agree with TRBD1. After removal of 6 bases from V and 0 bases from J, the junction contained 16 bases not matched to a gene. The CDR3 extends over 18 amino acids. Germline-derived CDR1 and CDR2 are ENHRY and SYGVKD. In DNA form, the CDR3 reads TGTGCCATCAGCCCCGGTTGGGACAGTAGATATACTAACTATGGCTACACCTTC. Amino acids: CAISPGWDSRYTNYGYTF.

The V call is TRBV4-1, the J call TRBJ1-5, with TRBD1 identical over 7 bases. Germline V gene sequence: CDR1 MGHRA, CDR2 YSYEKL. The CDR3 contains 18 residues. V shed 4 bases and J 6 bases; nucleotides not matched to a gene: 18. The CDR3, as DNA: TGCGCCAGCAGCCGAGGGGATCAGGGGGGCCTGGGGGGTCAGCCCCAGCATTTT. Translating gives CASSRGDQGGLGGQPQHF.

Notes on this clone: Additional DNA sequences in this sample encode the identical CDR3. The rearrangement joins TRBV7-6 to TRBJ1-2, with D uncertain. With 1 base removed from V and 4 bases from J, the gap between germline ends came to 4 bases. From germline, CDR1 is SGHVS and CDR2 FNYEAQ. CDR3 length: 12 residues. The CDR3 is CASSLGGYGYTF. Here the CDR3 DNA reads TGTGCCAGCAGCTTAGGTGGCTATGGCTACACCTTC. The full variable domain, completed using reference TRBV7-6 and TRBJ1-2, is GAGVSQSPRYKVTKRGQDVALRCDPISGHVSLYWYRQALGQGPEFLTYFNYEAQQDKSGLPNDRFSAERPEGSISTLTIQRTEQRDSAMYRCASSLGGYGYTFGSGTRLTVV.

The chain is built from TRBV7-6 and TRBJ2-5; D possibly matches TRBD1 or TRBD2 (6 bases each). V gave up 7 bases and J gave up 5 bases, with 23 bases separating them. CDR1 and CDR2 from the germline V gene are SGHVS and FNYEAQ. The CDR3 runs 16 residues. The CDR3 DNA reads as TGTGCCAGCACCCTCGGAGGGGGACACAGTTCGGAGACCCAGTACTTC. It is translated as CASTLGGGHSSETQYF.